This T cell receptor beta chain was found in a study of identical twins. Regarding this clonotype: Its specificity is unknown.

Trimming removed 4 bases from V and 1 base from J; junction bases left unmatched: 9. Germline V CDR1 and CDR2: SGHNT, YYREEE (reference sequence). CDR3 length equals 16 residues. Whole-study results and caveats: Beta out-of-frame sequences showed weaker excess sharing between twins. Model-predicted out-of-frame TCR alpha sharing fell below observed values in monozygotic twins. For zero-insertion analyses, partial confounding could come from invariant MAIT and iNKT cells.

TCRdb re-called the 5' RACE reads with MiXCR, one entry per CDR3 protein. The repertoire holds 1.5 million to 2 million distinct CDR3 sequences, with under 35% as singletons. This clonotype originated in a newborn girl in good health. V is TRBV5-4 and J is TRBJ2-3; 7 bases agree with TRBD2. Sequencing was carried out using cord blood. The CDR3 DNA sequence: TGTGCCAGCAGCCTGGGGCCGACTAGCCGCACAGATACGCAGTATTTT. It encodes CASSLGPTSRTDTQYF.